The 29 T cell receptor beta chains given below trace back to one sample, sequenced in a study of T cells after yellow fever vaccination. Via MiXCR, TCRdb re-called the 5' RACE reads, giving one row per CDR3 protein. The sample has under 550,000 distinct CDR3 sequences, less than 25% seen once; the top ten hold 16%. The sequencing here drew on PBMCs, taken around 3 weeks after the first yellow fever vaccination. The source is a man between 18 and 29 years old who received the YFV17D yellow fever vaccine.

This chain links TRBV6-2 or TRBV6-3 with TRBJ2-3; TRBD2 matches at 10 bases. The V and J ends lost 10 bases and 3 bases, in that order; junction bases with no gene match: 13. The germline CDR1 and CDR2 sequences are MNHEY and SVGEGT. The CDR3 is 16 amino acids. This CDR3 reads CATARRSSGRTDTQYF. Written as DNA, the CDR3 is TGTGCCACGGCCCGACGCTCTAGCGGGAGAACAGATACGCAGTATTTT.

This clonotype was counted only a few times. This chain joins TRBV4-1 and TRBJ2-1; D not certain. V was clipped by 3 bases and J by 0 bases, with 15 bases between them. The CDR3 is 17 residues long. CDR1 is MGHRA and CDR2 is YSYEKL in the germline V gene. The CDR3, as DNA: TGCGCCAGCAGCCAGCTTGCTGGGTTAAGCTCCTACAATGAGCAGTTCTTC. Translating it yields CASSQLAGLSSYNEQFF.

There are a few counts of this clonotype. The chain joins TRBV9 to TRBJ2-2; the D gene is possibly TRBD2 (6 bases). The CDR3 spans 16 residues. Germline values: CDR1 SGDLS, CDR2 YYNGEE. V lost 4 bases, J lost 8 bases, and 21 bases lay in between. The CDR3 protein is CASSPDGDSFLGELFF. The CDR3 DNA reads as TGTGCCAGCAGCCCAGATGGGGACTCCTTCTTGGGGGAGCTGTTTTTT.

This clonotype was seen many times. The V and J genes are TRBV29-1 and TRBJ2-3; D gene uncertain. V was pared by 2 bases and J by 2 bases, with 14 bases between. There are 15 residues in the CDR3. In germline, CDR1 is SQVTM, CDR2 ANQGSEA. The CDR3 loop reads CSVEYYVTLTDTQYF. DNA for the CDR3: TGCAGCGTTGAATATTACGTTACCCTCACAGATACGCAGTATTTT.

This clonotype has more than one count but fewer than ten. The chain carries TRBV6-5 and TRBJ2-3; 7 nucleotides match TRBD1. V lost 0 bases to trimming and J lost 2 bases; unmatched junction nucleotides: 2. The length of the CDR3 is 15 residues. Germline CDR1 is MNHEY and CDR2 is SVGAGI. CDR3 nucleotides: TGTGCCAGCAGTTACTCGGGACAGACCACAGATACGCAGTATTTT. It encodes CASSYSGQTTDTQYF.

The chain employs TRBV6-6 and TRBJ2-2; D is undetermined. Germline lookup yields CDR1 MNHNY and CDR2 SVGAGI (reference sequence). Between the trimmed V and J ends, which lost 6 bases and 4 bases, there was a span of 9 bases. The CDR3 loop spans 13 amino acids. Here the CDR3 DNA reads TGTGCCAGCAGGGCCTTTAGCACCGGGGAGCTGTTTTTT. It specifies CASRAFSTGELFF.

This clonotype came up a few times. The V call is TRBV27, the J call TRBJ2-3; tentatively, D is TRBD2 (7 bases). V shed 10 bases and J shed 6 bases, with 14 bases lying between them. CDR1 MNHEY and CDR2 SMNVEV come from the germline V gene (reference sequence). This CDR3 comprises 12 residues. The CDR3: CATRGAGDTQYF. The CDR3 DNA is TGTGCCACTCGGGGGGCCGGCGATACGCAGTATTTT.

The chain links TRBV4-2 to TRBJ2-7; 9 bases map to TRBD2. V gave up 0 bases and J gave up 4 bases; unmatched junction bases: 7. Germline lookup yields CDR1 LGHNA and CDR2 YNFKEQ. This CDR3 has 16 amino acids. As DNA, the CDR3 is TGTGCCAGCAGCCAAGATGGGGTTAGCGGGGGATACGAGCAGTACTTC. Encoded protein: CASSQDGVSGGYEQYF.

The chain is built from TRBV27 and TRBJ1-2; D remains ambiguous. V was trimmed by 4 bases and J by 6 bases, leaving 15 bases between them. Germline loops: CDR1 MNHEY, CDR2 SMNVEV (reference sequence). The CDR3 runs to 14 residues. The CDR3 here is CASSSLPTANGYTF. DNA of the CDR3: TGTGCCAGCAGTTCCCTCCCCACAGCTAATGGCTACACCTTC.

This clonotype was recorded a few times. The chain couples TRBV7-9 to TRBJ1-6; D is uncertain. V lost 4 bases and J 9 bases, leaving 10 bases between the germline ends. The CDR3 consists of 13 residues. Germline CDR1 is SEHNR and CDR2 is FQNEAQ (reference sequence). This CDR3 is CASSSSGSSPLHF. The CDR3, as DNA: TGTGCCAGCAGCTCCAGTGGGAGTTCACCCCTCCACTTT.

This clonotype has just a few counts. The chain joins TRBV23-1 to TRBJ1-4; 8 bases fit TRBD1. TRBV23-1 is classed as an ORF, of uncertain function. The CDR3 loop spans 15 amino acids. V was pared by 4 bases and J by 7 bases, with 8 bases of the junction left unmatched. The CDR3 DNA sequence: TGCGCCAGCAGTCGCAACCGGGACAGGATTGAAAAACTGTTTTTT. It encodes CASSRNRDRIEKLFF.

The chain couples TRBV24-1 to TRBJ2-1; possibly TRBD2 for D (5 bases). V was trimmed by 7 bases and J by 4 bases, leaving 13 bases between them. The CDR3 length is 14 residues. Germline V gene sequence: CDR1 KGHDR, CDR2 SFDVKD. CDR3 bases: TGTGCCACCAGCGAGGGTATTGGTTACAATGAGCAGTTCTTC. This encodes CATSEGIGYNEQFF.

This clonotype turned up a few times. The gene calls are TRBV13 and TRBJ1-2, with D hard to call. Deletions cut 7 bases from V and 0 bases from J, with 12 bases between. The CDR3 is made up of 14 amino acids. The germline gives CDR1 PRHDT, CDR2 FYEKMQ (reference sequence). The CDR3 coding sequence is TGTGCCAGCACCCTCGGCCAGGCTAACTATGGCTACACCTTC. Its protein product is CASTLGQANYGYTF. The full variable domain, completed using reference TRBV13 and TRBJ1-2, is AAGVIQSPRHLIKEKRETATLKCYPIPRHDTVYWYQQGPGQDPQFLISFYEKMQSDKGSIPDRFSAQQFSDYHSELNMSSLELGDSALYFCASTLGQANYGYTFGSGTRLTVV.

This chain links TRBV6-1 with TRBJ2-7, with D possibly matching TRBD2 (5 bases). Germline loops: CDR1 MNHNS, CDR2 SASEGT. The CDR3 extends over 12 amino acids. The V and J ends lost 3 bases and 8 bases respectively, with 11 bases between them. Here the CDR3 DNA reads TGTGCCAGCAGTGACCCTAGCCCCCAGCAGTACTTC. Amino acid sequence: CASSDPSPQQYF.

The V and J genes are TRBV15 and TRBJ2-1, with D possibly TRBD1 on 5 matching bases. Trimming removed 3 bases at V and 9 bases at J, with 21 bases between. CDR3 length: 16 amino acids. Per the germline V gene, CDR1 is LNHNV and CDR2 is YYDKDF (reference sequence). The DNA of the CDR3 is TGTGCCACCAGCAGGCTTGACAGACAGTCCCTCGCTGAGCAGTTCTTC. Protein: CATSRLDRQSLAEQFF.

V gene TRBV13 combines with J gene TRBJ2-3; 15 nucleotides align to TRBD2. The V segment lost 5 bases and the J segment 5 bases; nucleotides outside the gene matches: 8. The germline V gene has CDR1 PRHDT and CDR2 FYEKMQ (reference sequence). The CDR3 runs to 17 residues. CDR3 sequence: CASSPWTSGGAIDTQYF. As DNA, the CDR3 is TGTGCCAGCAGCCCATGGACTAGCGGGGGGGCCATAGATACGCAGTATTTT.

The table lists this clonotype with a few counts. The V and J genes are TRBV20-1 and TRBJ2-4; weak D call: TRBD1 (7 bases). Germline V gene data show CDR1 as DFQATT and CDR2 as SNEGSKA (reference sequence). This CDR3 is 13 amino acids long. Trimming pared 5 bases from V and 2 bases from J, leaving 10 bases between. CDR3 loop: CSAAGQPKNIQYF. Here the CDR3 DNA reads TGCAGTGCTGCGGGACAGCCCAAAAACATTCAGTACTTC.

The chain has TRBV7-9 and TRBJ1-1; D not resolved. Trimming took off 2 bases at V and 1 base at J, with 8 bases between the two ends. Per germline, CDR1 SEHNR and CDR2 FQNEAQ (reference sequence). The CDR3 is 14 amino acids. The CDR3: CASSLIQENTEAFF. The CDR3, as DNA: TGTGCCAGCAGCTTAATCCAGGAGAACACTGAAGCTTTCTTT.

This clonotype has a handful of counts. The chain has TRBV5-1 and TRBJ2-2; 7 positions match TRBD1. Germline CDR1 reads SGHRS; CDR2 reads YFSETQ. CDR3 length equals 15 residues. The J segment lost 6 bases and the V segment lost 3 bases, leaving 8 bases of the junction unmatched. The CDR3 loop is CASSSEPGGPGELFF. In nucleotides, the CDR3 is TGCGCCAGCAGCTCAGAGCCAGGGGGTCCCGGGGAGCTGTTTTTT. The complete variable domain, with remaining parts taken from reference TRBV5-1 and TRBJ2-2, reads KAGVTQTPRYLIKTRGQQVTLSCSPISGHRSVSWYQQTPGQGLQFLFEYFSETQRNKGNFPGRFSGRQFSNSRSEMNVSTLELGDSALYLCASSSEPGGPGELFFGEGSRLTVL.

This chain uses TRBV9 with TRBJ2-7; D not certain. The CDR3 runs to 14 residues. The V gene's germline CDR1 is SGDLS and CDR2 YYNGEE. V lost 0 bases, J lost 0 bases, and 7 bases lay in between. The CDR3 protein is CASSVGPSSYEQYF. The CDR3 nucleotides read TGTGCCAGCAGCGTAGGGCCGAGCTCCTACGAGCAGTACTTC.

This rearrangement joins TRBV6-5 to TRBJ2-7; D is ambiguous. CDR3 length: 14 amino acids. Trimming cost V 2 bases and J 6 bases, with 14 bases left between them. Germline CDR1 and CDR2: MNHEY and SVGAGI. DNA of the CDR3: TGTGCCAGCAGTTACAGCGCGACCTCATCCGAGCAGTACTTC. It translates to CASSYSATSSEQYF.

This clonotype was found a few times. The CDR3 sequence: CASSLDRFGLGYNEQFF. CDR3 DNA sequence: TGTGCCAGCAGCTTAGATCGTTTTGGACTAGGGTACAATGAGCAGTTCTTC. The chain joins TRBV11-2 to TRBJ2-1; 7 bases fit TRBD2. Germline CDR1 SGHAT, CDR2 FQNNGV. CDR3 length: 17 amino acids. V was pared by 0 bases and J by 4 bases, with 9 bases of the junction left unmatched. Supplemented by reference TRBV11-2 and TRBJ2-1, the full variable domain reads EAGVAQSPRYKIIEKRQSVAFWCNPISGHATLYWYQQILGQGPKLLIQFQNNGVVDDSQLPKDRFSAERLKGVDSTLKIQPAKLEDSAVYLCASSLDRFGLGYNEQFFGPGTRLTVL.

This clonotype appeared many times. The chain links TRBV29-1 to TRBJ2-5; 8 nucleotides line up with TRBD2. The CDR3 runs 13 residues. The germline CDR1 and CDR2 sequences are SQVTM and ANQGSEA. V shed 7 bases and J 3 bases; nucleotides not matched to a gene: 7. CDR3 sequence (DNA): TGCAGCGAGCGGCAGCGGGGGAAAGAGACCCAGTACTTC. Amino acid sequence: CSERQRGKETQYF.

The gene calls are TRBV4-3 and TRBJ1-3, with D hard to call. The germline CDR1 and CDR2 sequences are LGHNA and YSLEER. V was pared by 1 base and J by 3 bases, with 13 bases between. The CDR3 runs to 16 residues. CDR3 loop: CASSQVPVTIGNTIYF. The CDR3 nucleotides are TGCGCCAGCAGCCAAGTGCCCGTAACGATTGGAAACACCATATATTTT.

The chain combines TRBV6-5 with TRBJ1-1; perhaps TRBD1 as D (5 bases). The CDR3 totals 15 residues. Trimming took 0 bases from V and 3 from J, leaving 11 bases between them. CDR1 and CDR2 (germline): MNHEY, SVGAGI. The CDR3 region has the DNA TGTGCCAGCAGTTACTCGACAGTTCGTTACACTGAAGCTTTCTTT. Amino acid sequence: CASSYSTVRYTEAFF.

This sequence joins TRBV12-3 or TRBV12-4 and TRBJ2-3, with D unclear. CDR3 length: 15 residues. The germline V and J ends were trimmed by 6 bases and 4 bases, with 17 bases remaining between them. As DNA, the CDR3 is TGTGCCAGCAGCCCCCCGACTCCTACCCCAGATACGCAGTATTTT. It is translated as CASSPPTPTPDTQYF.

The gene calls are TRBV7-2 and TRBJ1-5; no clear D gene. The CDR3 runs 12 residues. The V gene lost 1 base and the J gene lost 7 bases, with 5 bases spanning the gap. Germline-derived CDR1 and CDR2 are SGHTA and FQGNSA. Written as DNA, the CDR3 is TGTGCCAGCAGCTTAGAAGCGCAGCCCCAGCATTTT. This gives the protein CASSLEAQPQHF.

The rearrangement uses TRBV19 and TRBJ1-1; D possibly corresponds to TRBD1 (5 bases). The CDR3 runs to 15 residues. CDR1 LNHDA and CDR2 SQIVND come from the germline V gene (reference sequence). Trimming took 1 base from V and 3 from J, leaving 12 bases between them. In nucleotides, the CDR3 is TGTGCCAGTAGTATAGCTCTACTCAGGGACACTGAAGCTTTCTTT. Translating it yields CASSIALLRDTEAFF.

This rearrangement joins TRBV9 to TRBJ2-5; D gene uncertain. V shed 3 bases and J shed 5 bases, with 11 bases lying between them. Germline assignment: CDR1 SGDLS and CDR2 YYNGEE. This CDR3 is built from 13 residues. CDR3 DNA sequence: TGTGCCAGCAGCGGAATGACGAAGGAGACCCAGTACTTC. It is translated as CASSGMTKETQYF.